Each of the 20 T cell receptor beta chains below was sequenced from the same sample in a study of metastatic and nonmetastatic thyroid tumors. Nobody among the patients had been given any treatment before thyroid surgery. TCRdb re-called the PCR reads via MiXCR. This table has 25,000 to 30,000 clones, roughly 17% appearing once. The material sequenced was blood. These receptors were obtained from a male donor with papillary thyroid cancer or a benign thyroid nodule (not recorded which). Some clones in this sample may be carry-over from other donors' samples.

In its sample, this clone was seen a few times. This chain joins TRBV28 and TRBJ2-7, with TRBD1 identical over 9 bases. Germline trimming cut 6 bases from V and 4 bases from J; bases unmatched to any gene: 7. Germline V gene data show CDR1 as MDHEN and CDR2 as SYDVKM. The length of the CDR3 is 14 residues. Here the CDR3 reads CASSPTGGNYEQYF. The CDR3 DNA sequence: TGTGCCAGCAGCCCAACAGGGGGCAATTACGAGCAGTACTTC.

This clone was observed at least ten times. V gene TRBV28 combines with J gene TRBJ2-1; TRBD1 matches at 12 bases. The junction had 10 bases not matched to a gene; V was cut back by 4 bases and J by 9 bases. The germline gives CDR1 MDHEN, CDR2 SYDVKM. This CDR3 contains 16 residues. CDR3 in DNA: TGTGCCAGCAGTTCCTACCGGGACAGGGGGCCTGGTGAGCAGTTCTTC. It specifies CASSSYRDRGPGEQFF.

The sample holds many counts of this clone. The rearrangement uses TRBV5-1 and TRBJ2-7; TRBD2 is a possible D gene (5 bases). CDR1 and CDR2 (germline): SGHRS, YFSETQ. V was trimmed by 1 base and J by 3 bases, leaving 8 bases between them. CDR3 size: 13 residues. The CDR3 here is CASSLRGVYEQYF. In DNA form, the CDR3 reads TGCGCCAGCAGCTTGCGGGGAGTCTACGAGCAGTACTTC.

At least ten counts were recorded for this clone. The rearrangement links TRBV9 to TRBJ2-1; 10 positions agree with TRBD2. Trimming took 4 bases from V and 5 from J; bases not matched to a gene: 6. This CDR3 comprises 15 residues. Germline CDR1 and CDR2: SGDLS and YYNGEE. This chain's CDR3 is CASSTSGRADNEQFF. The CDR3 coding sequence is TGTGCCAGCAGCACCAGCGGGAGGGCCGACAATGAGCAGTTCTTC.

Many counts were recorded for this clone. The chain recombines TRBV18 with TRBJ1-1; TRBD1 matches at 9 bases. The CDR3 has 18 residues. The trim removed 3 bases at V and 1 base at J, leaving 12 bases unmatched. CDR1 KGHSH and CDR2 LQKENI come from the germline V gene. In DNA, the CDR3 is TGTGCCAGCTCACCGAGCCCCGGGACAGGGACCAAGAACACTGAAGCTTTCTTT. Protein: CASSPSPGTGTKNTEAFF.

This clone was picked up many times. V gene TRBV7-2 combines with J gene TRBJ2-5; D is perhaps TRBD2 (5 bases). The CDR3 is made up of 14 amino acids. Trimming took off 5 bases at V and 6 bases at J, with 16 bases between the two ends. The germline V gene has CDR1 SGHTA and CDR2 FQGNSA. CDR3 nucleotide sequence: TGTGCCAGCAGCCGAGGGCTCGCAGATAAGACCCAGTACTTC. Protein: CASSRGLADKTQYF.

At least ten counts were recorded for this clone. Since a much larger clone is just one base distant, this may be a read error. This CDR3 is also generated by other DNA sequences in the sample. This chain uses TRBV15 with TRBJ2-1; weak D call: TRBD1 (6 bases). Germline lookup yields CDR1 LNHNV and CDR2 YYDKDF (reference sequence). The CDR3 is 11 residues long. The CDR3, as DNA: TGCGCCACCAGCAGAGGGACAGAGCAGTTCTTC. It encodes CATSRGTEQFF.

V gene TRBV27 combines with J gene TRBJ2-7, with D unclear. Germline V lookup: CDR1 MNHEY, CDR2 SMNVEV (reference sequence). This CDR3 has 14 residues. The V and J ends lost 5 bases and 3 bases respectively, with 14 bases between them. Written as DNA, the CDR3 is TGTGCCAGCAGTAGTAGTCAGTTGGTCTACGAGCAGTACTTC. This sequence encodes CASSSSQLVYEQYF.

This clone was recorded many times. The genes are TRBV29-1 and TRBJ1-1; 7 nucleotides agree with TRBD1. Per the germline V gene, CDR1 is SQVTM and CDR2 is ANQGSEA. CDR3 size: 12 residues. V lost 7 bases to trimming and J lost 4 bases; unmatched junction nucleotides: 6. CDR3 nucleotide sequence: TGCAGCGGCCAGGGGGGTGCCACTGAAGCTTTCTTT. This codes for CSGQGGATEAFF. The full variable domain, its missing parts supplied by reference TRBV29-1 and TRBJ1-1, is SAVISQKPSRDICQRGTSLTIQCQVDSQVTMMFWYRQQPGQSLTLIATANQGSEATYESGFVIDKFPISRPNLTFSTLTVSNMSPEDSSIYLCSGQGGATEAFFGQGTRLTVV.

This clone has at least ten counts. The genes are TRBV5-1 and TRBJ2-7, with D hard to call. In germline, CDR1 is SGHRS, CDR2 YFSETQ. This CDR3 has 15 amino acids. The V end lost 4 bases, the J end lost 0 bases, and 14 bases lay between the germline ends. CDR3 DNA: TGCGCCAGCAGCCACGACCTTAGGAGCTCCTACGAGCAGTACTTC. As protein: CASSHDLRSSYEQYF.

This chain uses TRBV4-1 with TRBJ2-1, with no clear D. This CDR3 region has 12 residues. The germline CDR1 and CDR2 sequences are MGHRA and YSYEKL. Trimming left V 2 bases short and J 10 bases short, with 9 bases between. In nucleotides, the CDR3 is TGCGCCAGCAGCCAACTAGGGATCGAGCAGTTCTTC. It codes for CASSQLGIEQFF.

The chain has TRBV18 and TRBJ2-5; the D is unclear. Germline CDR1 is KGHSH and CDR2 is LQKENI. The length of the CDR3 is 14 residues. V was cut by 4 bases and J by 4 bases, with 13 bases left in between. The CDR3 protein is CASSQLKSRETQYF. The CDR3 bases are TGTGCCAGCTCACAGTTAAAGTCACGAGAGACCCAGTACTTC.

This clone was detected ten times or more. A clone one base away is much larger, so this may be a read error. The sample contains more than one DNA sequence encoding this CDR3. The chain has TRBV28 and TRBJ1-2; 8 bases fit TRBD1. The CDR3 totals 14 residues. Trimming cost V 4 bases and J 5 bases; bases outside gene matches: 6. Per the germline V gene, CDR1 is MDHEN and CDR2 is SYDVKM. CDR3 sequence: CASSWTGTRYGYTF. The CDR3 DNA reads TGTGCCAGCAGTTGGACAGGGACGAGGTATGGCTACACCTTC.

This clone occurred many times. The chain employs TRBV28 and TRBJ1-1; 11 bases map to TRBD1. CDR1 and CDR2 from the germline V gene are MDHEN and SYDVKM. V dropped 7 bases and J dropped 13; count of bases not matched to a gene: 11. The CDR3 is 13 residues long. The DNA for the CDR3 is TGTGCCAGCAACCGGGACAGGGGGGCCGGGGTTTTCTTT. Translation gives CASNRDRGAGVFF.

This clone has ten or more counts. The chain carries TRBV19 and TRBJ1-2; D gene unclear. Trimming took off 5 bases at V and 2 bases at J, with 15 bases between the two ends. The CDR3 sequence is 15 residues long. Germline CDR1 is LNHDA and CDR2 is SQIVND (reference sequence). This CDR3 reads CASSLTEGRNYGYTF. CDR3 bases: TGTGCCAGTAGTCTCACGGAGGGCCGAAACTATGGCTACACCTTC.

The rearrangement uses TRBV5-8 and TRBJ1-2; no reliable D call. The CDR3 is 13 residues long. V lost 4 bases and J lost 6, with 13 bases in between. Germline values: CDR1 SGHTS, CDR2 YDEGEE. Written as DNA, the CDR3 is TGTGCCAGCAGCCCTAGACTTGCCCATGGCTACACCTTC. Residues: CASSPRLAHGYTF.

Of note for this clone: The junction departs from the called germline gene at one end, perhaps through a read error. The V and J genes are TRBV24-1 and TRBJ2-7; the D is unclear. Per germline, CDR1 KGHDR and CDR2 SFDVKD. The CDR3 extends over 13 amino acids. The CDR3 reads CDTSDHAFYEQHF. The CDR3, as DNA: TGTGACACCAGTGATCACGCCTTCTACGAGCAGCACTTC.

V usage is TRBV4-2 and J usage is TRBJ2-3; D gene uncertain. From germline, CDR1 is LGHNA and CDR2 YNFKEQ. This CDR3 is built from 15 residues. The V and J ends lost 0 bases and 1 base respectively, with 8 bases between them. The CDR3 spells CASSQDMAGTDTQYF. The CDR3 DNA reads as TGTGCCAGCAGCCAAGATATGGCGGGCACAGATACGCAGTATTTT.

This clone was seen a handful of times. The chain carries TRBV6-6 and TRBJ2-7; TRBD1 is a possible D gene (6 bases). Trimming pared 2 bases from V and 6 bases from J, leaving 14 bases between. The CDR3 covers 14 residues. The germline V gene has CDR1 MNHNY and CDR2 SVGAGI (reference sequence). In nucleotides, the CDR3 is TGTGCCAGCAGTTACCCAACAGGGTTAGCCGAGCAGTACTTC. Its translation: CASSYPTGLAEQYF.

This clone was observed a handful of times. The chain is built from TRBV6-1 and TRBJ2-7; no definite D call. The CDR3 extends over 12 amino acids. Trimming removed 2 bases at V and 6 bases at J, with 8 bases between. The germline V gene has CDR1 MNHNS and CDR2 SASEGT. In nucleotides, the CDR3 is TGTGCCAGCAGTGAAATGTGGTCCGAGCAGTACTTC. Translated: CASSEMWSEQYF.